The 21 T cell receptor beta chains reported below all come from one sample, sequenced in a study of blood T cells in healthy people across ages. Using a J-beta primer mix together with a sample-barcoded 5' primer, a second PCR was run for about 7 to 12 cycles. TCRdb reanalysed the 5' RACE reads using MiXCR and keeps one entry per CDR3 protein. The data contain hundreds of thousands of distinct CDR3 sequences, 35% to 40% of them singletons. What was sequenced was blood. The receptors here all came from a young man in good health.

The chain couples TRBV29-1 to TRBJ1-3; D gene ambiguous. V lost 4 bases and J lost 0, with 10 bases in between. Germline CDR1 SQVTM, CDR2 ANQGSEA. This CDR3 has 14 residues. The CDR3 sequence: CSVASESSGNTIYF. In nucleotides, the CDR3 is TGCAGCGTTGCCTCAGAGAGCTCTGGAAACACCATATATTTT.

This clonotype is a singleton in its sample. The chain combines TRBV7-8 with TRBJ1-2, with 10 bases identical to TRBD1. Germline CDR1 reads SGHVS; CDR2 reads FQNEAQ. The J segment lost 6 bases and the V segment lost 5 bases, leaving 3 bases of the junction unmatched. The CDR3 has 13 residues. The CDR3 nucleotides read TGTGCCAGCAGCATAGGACAGGGGGATGGCTACACCTTC. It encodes CASSIGQGDGYTF.

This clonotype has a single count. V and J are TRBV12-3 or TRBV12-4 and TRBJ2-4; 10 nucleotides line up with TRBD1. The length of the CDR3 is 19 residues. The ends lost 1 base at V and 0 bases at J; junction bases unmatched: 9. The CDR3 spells CASSLVLEGQGLAKNIQYF. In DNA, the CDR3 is TGTGCCAGCAGTTTAGTCCTGGAGGGACAGGGGTTAGCCAAAAACATTCAGTACTTC.

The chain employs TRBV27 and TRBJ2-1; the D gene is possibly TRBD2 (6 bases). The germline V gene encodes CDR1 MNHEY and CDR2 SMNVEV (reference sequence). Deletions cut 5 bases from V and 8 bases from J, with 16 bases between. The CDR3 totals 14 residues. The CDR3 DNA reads TGTGCCAGCAGTCCCCGGCAGGGAGGCTATGAGCAGTTCTTC. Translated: CASSPRQGGYEQFF.

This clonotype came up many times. The chain's CDR3 is CASSQDSGTNYGYTF. The DNA for the CDR3 is TGTGCCAGCAGCCAAGACTCCGGGACCAACTATGGCTACACCTTC. J is TRBJ1-2 and V is TRBV4-2; the D gene is possibly TRBD1 (5 bases). The CDR3 has 15 amino acids. The germline V and J ends were trimmed by 0 bases and 2 bases, with 10 bases remaining between them. CDR1 and CDR2 (germline): LGHNA, YNFKEQ.

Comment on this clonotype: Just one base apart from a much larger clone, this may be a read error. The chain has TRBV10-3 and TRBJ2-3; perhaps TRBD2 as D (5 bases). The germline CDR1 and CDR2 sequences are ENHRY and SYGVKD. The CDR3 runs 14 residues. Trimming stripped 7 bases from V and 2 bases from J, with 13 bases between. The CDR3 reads CAIKEERTTDTQYF. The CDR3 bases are TGTGCCATCAAGGAGGAGAGGACCACAGATACGCAGTATTTT.

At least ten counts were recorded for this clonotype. CDR3 DNA: TGTGCCAGCAGCTGGGGACTAGCAGATACGCAGTATTTT. Protein: CASSWGLADTQYF. The gene calls are TRBV7-3 and TRBJ2-3; TRBD2 aligns across 8 bases. The CDR3 length is 13 residues. CDR1 SGHTA and CDR2 FQGTGA come from the germline V gene. After removal of 4 bases from V and 4 bases from J, the junction contained 1 base not matched to a gene.

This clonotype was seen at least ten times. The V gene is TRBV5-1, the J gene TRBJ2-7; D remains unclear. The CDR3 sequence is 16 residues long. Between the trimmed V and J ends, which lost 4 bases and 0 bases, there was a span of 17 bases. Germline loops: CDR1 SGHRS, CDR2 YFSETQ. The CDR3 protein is CASSLGGWVDSYEQYF. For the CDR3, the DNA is TGCGCCAGCAGCCTTGGCGGTTGGGTCGACTCCTACGAGCAGTACTTC.

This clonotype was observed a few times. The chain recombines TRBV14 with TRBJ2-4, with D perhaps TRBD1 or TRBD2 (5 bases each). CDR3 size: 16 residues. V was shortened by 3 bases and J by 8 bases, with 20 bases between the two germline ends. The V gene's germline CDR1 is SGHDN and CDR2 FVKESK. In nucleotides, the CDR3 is TGTGCCAGCAGCCATTCCGCGGCAGGGCGGCGGGACATTCAGTACTTC. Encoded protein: CASSHSAAGRRDIQYF.

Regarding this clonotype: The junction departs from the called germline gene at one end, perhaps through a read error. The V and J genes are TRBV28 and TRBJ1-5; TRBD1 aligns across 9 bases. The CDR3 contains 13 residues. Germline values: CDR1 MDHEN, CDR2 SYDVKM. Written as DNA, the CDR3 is TGTGCCAGCAGCGGGACAGGGAAACAGCCCCGGCATTTT. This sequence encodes CASSGTGKQPRHF.

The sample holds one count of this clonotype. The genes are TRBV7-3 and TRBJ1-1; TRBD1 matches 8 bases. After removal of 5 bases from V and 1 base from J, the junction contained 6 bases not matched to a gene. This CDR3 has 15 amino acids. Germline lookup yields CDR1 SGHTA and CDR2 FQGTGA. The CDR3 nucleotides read TGTGCCAGCAGCCCCTCCGGGACAGGGAACACTGAAGCTTTCTTT. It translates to CASSPSGTGNTEAFF.

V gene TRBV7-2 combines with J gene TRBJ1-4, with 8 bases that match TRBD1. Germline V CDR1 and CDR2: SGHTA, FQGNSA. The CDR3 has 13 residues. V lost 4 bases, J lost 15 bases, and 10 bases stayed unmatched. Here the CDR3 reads CASSSETDRVMFF. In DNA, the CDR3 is TGTGCCAGCAGCTCTGAAACGGACAGGGTAATGTTTTTT.

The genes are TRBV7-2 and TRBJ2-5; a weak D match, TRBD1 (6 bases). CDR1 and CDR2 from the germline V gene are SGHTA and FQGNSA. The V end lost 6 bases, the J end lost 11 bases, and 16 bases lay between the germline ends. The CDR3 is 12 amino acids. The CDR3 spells CASREQGNEQYF. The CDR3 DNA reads TGTGCCAGCAGGGAACAGGGTAATGAGCAGTACTTC.

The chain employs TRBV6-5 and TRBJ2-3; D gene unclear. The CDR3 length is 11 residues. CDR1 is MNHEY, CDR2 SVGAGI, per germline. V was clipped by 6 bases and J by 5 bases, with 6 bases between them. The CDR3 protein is CASRELDTQYF. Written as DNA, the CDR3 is TGTGCCAGCAGGGAGTTAGATACGCAGTATTTT.

The CDR3 DNA reads as TGTGCCAGCAGCCCCTTGGGCGACCTCTATGGCTACACCTTC. Encoded protein: CASSPLGDLYGYTF. The chain joins TRBV27 to TRBJ1-2; D gene ambiguous. Germline assignment: CDR1 MNHEY and CDR2 SMNVEV (reference sequence). CDR3 size: 14 residues. Trimming removed 6 bases at V and 4 bases at J, with 15 bases between.

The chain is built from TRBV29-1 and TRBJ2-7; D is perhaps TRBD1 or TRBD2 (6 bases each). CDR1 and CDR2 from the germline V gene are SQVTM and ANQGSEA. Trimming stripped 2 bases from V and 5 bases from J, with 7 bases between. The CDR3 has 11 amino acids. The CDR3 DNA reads TGCAGCGTTGAAAGGGGGGACGAGCAGTACTTC. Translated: CSVERGDEQYF.

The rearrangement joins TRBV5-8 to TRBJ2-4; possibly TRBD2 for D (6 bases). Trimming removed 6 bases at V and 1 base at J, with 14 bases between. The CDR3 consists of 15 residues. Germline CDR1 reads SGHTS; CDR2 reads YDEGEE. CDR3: CASTLAGRAKNIQYF. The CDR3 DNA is TGTGCCAGCACCCTGGCGGGGCGGGCCAAAAACATTCAGTACTTC. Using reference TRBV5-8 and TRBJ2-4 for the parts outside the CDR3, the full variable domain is EAGVTQSPTHLIKTRGQQATLRCSPISGHTSVYWYQQALGLGLQFLLWYDEGEERNRGNFPPRFSGRQFPNYSSELNVNALELEDSALYLCASTLAGRAKNIQYFGAGTRLSVL.

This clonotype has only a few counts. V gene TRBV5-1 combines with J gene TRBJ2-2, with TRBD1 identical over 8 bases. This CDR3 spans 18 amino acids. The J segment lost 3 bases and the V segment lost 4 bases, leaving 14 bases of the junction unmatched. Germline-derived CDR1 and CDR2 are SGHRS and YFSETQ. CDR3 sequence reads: CASSLSGTGRADTGELFF. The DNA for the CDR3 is TGCGCCAGCAGCCTATCCGGGACAGGCCGTGCGGACACCGGGGAGCTGTTTTTT.

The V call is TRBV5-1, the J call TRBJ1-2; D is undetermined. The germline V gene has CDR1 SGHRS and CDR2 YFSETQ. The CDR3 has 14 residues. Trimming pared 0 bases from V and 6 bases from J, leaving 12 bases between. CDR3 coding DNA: TGCGCCAGCAGCTTGGGCCGACCCGGCGATGGCTACACCTTC. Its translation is CASSLGRPGDGYTF.

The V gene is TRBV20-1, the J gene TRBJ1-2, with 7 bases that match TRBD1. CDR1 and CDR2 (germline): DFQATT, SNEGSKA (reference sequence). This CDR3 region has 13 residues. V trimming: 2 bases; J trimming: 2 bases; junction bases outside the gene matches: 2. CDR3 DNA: TGCAGTGCTAGACAGGGGGTAAACTATGGCTACACCTTC. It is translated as CSARQGVNYGYTF.

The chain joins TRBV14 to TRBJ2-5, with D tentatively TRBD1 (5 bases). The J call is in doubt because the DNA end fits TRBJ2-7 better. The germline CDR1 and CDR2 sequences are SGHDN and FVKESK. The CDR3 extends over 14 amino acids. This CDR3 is CASSQGFQGHEQYF. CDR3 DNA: TGTGCCAGCAGCCAAGGGTTCCAGGGCCACGAGCAGTACTTC.